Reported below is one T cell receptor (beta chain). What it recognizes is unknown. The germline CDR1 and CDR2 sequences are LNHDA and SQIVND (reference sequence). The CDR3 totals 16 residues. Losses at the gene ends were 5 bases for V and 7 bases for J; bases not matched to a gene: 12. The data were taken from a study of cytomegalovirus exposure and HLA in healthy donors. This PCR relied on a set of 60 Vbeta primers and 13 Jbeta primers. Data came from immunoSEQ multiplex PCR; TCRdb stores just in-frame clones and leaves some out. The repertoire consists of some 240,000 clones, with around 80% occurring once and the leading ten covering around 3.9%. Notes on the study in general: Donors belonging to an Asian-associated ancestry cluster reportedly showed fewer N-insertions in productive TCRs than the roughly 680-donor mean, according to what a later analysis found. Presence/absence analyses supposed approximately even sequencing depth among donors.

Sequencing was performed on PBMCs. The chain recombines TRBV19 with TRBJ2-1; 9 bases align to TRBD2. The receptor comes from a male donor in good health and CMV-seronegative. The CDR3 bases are TGTGCCAGTAGTCCCATGATAGCGGGAGTAGGAAATGAGCAGTTCTTC. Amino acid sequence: CASSPMIAGVGNEQFF.